A selection of T cell receptor beta chains follows, all from one sample in a study of tumor-infiltrating lymphocytes in localized non-small cell lung cancer. Clones were sequenced by immunoSEQ multiplex PCR, and TCRdb holds only the in-frame ones, with some missing. Here the sample spans under 15,000 clones, 68% being singletons. Sequencing input: lung tumor tissue. The receptors stem from a human donor with non-small cell lung cancer. CDR3s include the opening cysteine and the closing phenylalanine or tryptophan. Each record gives: D gene, clone size, J gene, V gene, CDR3 protein, CDR3 DNA. A D gene is named only where the DNA matches it firmly. Expanded clones get a size class; other rows say once, few or many, or leave the size out.

d_call: .
clone_size: .
j_call: TRBJ1-1
v_call: TRBV5-1
cdr3_aa: CASSFDGTVNTEAFF
cdr3_nt: TGCGCCAGCAGCTTTGACGGTACAGTGAACACTGAAGCTTTCTTT

d_call: .
clone_size: .
j_call: TRBJ1-6
v_call: TRBV4-2
cdr3_aa: CASTPNQQYDSPLHF
cdr3_nt: TGTGCCAGCACCCCTAACCAACAGTATGACTCACCCCTCCACTTT

d_call: .
clone_size: .
j_call: TRBJ2-5
v_call: TRBV5-4
cdr3_aa: CASSLAGTQETQYF
cdr3_nt: TGTGCCAGCAGCTTGGCTGGTACACAAGAGACCCAGTACTTC

d_call: .
clone_size: medium-sized
j_call: TRBJ2-2
v_call: TRBV6-5
cdr3_aa: CASSLRQAVSTGELFF
cdr3_nt: TGTGCCAGCAGTTTAAGACAGGCGGTGAGCACCGGGGAGCTGTTTTTT

d_call: .
clone_size: .
j_call: TRBJ2-7
v_call: TRBV5-6
cdr3_aa: CASSLRQLSSYEQYF
cdr3_nt: TGTGCCAGCAGCTTGCGTCAGCTTTCCTCCTACGAGCAGTACTTC

d_call: .
clone_size: few
j_call: TRBJ1-1
v_call: TRBV19
cdr3_aa: CASSTNRETEAFF
cdr3_nt: TGTGCCAGTAGTACCAACAGGGAAACTGAAGCTTTCTTT

d_call: .
clone_size: few
j_call: TRBJ1-1
v_call: TRBV7-8
cdr3_aa: CASSLEVAPIEAFF
cdr3_nt: TGTGCCAGCAGCTTAGAGGTGGCCCCCATTGAAGCTTTCTTT

d_call: .
clone_size: .
j_call: TRBJ2-5
v_call: TRBV6-5
cdr3_aa: CASSYLGSETQYF
cdr3_nt: TGTGCCAGCAGTTATTTGGGGTCGGAGACCCAGTACTTC

d_call: .
clone_size: .
j_call: TRBJ1-2
v_call: TRBV30
cdr3_aa: CAWSGGALYSGGYTF
cdr3_nt: TGTGCCTGGAGCGGGGGGGCTCTCTACAGTGGTGGCTACACCTTC

d_call: .
clone_size: .
j_call: TRBJ2-5
v_call: TRBV4-1
cdr3_aa: CASSQVVSTRETQYF
cdr3_nt: TGCGCCAGCAGCCAAGTTGTATCTACGCGAGAGACCCAGTACTTC

d_call: .
clone_size: .
j_call: TRBJ2-1
v_call: TRBV5-6
cdr3_aa: CASSFPGIRHEQFF
cdr3_nt: TGTGCCAGCAGCTTTCCAGGGATTAGGCATGAGCAGTTCTTC

d_call: TRBD2
clone_size: .
j_call: TRBJ2-3
v_call: TRBV5-1
cdr3_aa: CASSYGTSGLQQHTQYF
cdr3_nt: TGCGCCAGCAGCTACGGGACTAGCGGGCTCCAGCAGCATACGCAGTATTTT

d_call: .
clone_size: .
j_call: TRBJ2-7
v_call: TRBV2
cdr3_aa: CASSLLGYEQYF
cdr3_nt: TGTGCCAGCAGTCTACTCGGCTACGAGCAGTACTTC

d_call: TRBD1
clone_size: few
j_call: TRBJ1-1
v_call: TRBV18
cdr3_aa: CASSAATGYTEAFF
cdr3_nt: TGTGCCAGCTCAGCAGCGACAGGGTACACTGAAGCTTTCTTT

d_call: .
clone_size: .
j_call: TRBJ1-4
v_call: TRBV5-8
cdr3_aa: CASSLELPGTFNEKLFF
cdr3_nt: TGTGCCAGCAGCTTGGAATTACCGGGAACCTTTAATGAAAAACTGTTTTTT

d_call: TRBD2
clone_size: .
j_call: TRBJ2-7
v_call: TRBV7-9
cdr3_aa: CASTDLGLAGTYEQYF
cdr3_nt: TGTGCCAGCACCGATTTGGGACTAGCGGGGACCTACGAGCAGTACTTC